This passage covers 3 T cell receptor beta chains from one sample sequenced in a study of cytomegalovirus exposure and HLA in healthy donors. Produced via immunoSEQ multiplex PCR; TCRdb's table is partial and in-frame only. The table includes about 400,000 clones, roughly 85% detected once. The sequencing sample was made of PBMCs. These receptors were taken from a woman under 30 in good health and CMV-seronegative.

The V call is TRBV12-5, the J call TRBJ2-2, with D perhaps matching TRBD2 (6 bases). The CDR3 length is 16 residues. Trimming removed 1 base from V and 5 bases from J, with 14 bases in between. Germline V CDR1 and CDR2: LGHNT, FRNRAP. The CDR3 sequence: CASGLGYGGMTGELFF. The DNA for the CDR3 is TGTGCTAGTGGTTTGGGTTACGGCGGGATGACCGGGGAGCTGTTTTTT.

This clone was counted at least ten times. The chain carries TRBV6-1 and TRBJ1-2, with 7 bases fitting TRBD1. Unmatched junction bases numbered 5, after V lost 4 bases and J lost 3 bases. The CDR3 is 14 residues long. Germline V gene lookup returns CDR1 MNHNS and CDR2 SASEGT. CDR3 in amino acids: CASSVETGYYGYTF. The DNA for the CDR3 is TGTGCCAGCAGTGTTGAGACAGGGTACTATGGCTACACCTTC.

There are a few counts of this clone. This chain links TRBV7-6 with TRBJ1-5; no clear D. Trimming cost V 5 bases and J 6 bases, with 14 bases left between them. This CDR3 is 14 amino acids long. Germline CDR1 SGHVS, CDR2 FNYEAQ. CDR3 region: CASSLGGLPQPQHF. DNA of the CDR3: TGTGCCAGCAGCCTCGGTGGTCTCCCTCAGCCCCAGCATTTT.